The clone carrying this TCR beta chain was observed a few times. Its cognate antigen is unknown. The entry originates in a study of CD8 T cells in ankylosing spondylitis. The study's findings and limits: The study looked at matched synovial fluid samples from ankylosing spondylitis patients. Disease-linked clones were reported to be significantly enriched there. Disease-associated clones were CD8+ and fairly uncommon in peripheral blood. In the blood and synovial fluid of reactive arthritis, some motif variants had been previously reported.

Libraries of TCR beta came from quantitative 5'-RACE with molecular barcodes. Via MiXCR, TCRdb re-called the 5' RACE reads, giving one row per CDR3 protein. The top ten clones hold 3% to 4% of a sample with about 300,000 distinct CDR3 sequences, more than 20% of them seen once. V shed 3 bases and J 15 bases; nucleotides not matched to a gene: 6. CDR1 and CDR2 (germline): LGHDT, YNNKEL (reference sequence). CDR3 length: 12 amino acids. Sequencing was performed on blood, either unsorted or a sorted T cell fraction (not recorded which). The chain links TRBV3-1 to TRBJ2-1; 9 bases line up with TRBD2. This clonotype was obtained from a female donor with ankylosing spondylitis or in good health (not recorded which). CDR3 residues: CASSHPGTSWFF. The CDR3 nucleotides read TGTGCCAGCAGCCATCCCGGGACTAGCTGGTTCTTC.